Below are 8 T cell receptor beta chains sequenced from a single sample in a study of human T cells and chemical hapten exposure. Time point specified: patch test 1, 2 weeks after DPC sensitization. Indicated treatment: therapeutic diphenylcyclopropenone sensitization with weekly scalp DPC. TCRdb itself ran the RACE reads through MiXCR, one entry per CDR3 protein. The table records 300,000 to 350,000 distinct CDR3 sequences, approximately 6.3% of them present only once. Here the sequenced sample was whole blood, taken in connection with sensitization to the hapten diphenylcyclopropenone (DPC). The receptors here all came from a woman between 18 and 29 years old with alopecia areata. Some clones in this sample may be carry-over from other donors' samples.

The chain joins TRBV7-9 to TRBJ2-7; 7 bases line up with TRBD1. Germline V gene sequence: CDR1 SEHNR, CDR2 FQNEAQ (reference sequence). The CDR3 loop spans 17 amino acids. J lost 4 bases, V lost 5 bases, and 17 bases had no gene match. CDR3: CASSPRQGPLGRYEQYF. CDR3 in DNA: TGTGCCAGCAGCCCGCGACAGGGCCCGCTGGGAAGATACGAGCAGTACTTC.

This clonotype has at least ten counts. V gene TRBV7-3 combines with J gene TRBJ2-7, with 7 bases matching TRBD1. The CDR3 runs 15 residues. The ends lost 4 bases at V and 3 bases at J; junction bases unmatched: 9. The germline gives CDR1 SGHTA, CDR2 FQGTGA. The CDR3 protein is CASSYRQGPYYEQYF. The CDR3 DNA reads TGTGCCAGCAGCTATAGACAGGGACCTTACTACGAGCAGTACTTC. The variable domain in full, completed from reference TRBV7-3 and TRBJ2-7, reads GAGVSQTPSNKVTEKGKYVELRCDPISGHTALYWYRQSLGQGPEFLIYFQGTGAADDSGLPNDRFFAVRPEGSVSTLKIQRTERGDSAVYLCASSYRQGPYYEQYFGPGTRLTVT.

The rearrangement links TRBV6-2 or TRBV6-3 to TRBJ1-2; 8 positions match TRBD1. The V gene's germline CDR1 is MNHEY and CDR2 SVGEGT. Trimming cost V 0 bases and J 6 bases; bases outside gene matches: 9. The CDR3 has 16 amino acids. The CDR3 DNA is TGTGCCAGCAGTTACTCGCACCGTGACAGGGGAAATGGCTACACCTTC. This encodes CASSYSHRDRGNGYTF.

This clonotype was picked up a small number of times. The chain joins TRBV7-2 to TRBJ2-5; TRBD1 agrees at 9 bases. This CDR3 is 17 amino acids long. V lost 5 bases, J lost 5 bases, and 15 bases stayed unmatched. Germline assignment: CDR1 SGHTA and CDR2 FQGNSA. The CDR3 loop reads CASSPGQGSLFWETQYF. For the CDR3, the DNA is TGTGCCAGCAGCCCGGGACAGGGATCCCTATTCTGGGAGACCCAGTACTTC.

This clonotype has more than one count but fewer than ten. This chain links TRBV10-3 with TRBJ2-5; the match to TRBD2 covers 12 bases. Trimming took 4 bases from V and 11 from J; bases not matched to a gene: 11. Germline V gene data show CDR1 as ENHRY and CDR2 as SYGVKD. CDR3 size: 15 residues. The CDR3 sequence: CAISATQLAGGPQYF. The CDR3 coding sequence is TGTGCCATCAGTGCCACCCAACTAGCGGGGGGCCCGCAGTACTTC.

In this sample, this clonotype turned up many times. The chain joins TRBV4-1 to TRBJ2-1; TRBD2 is a possible D gene (7 bases). The germline CDR1 and CDR2 sequences are MGHRA and YSYEKL. V was shortened by 0 bases and J by 7 bases, with 16 bases between the two germline ends. CDR3 length: 16 amino acids. CDR3 sequence reads: CASSQDLRGGGNEQFF. The CDR3 DNA is TGCGCCAGCAGCCAAGATCTTAGGGGGGGCGGAAATGAGCAGTTCTTC.

This clonotype was seen a few times. The chain recombines TRBV7-2 with TRBJ2-3; 7 bases fit TRBD2. CDR1 is SGHTA, CDR2 FQGNSA, per germline. The V segment lost 1 base and the J segment 0 bases; nucleotides outside the gene matches: 1. This CDR3 region has 15 residues. CDR3 in amino acids: CASSLVRGSTDTQYF. CDR3 bases: TGTGCCAGCAGCTTAGTGCGGGGGAGCACAGATACGCAGTATTTT.

This clonotype showed up just a few times. This sequence joins TRBV20-1 and TRBJ2-5; the D gene is possibly TRBD2 (7 bases). The V end lost 3 bases, the J end lost 1 base, and 12 bases lay between the germline ends. The CDR3 loop spans 14 amino acids. Looked up from germline, CDR1 is DFQATT and CDR2 is SNEGSKA (reference sequence). The CDR3 sequence: CSARRGGTQETQYF. CDR3 DNA: TGCAGTGCTAGGAGGGGGGGGACCCAAGAGACCCAGTACTTC.